These T cell receptor beta chains were read from a single sample in a study of Tregs in tolerant kidney transplant recipients. Clones were read by immunoSEQ multiplex PCR, and TCRdb kept only the in-frame ones, dropping some. The profile covers roughly 19,000 clones, with around three fifths appearing a single time and under 4% taken by the ten largest. These TCRs' antigens remain unknown. The sample consisted of Tregs from blood cultured with allogeneic cells. These receptors were obtained from a human donor in good health. CDR3s leave out the opening cysteine and the closing phenylalanine or tryptophan. Clone size, where shown, is once, few, many, or a class for clones that have expanded.

clone_size: once; v_call: TRBV6-6; cdr3_aa: ASSYSWGNGYT
clone_size: -; v_call: TRBV19; cdr3_aa: ASTLSGSYNEQF
clone_size: -; v_call: TRBV6-5; cdr3_aa: ASSRDRSYNEQF
clone_size: -; v_call: TRBV30; cdr3_aa: AQTGDGYGYT
clone_size: -; v_call: TRBV7-6; cdr3_aa: ASSSPGHLYNEQF
clone_size: -; v_call: TRBV19; cdr3_aa: ASRTRPGQSYEQY
clone_size: few; v_call: TRBV15; cdr3_aa: ATSRDLGYATNEKLF
clone_size: -; v_call: TRBV5-1; cdr3_aa: ASSLLDRGLDGYT
clone_size: -; v_call: TRBV6-6; cdr3_aa: ASGSHEGGPYNEQF
clone_size: -; v_call: TRBV4-2; cdr3_aa: ASSPKVAAGNGYT
clone_size: few; v_call: TRBV2; cdr3_aa: ASRVLQGAWETQY
clone_size: -; v_call: TRBV18; cdr3_aa: ASSPRETQLAF
clone_size: -; v_call: TRBV5-1; cdr3_aa: ASSPGGQQNEQF
clone_size: few; v_call: TRBV19; cdr3_aa: ASSILAGGHNEQF
clone_size: -; v_call: TRBV19; cdr3_aa: ASQGGPTYEQY
clone_size: -; v_call: TRBV5-1; cdr3_aa: ASSLVASGTDTQY
clone_size: -; v_call: TRBV11-2; cdr3_aa: ASSPGQSYGYT
clone_size: -; v_call: TRBV7-9; cdr3_aa: ASSLDNLLTGNQPQH
clone_size: -; v_call: TRBV10-1; cdr3_aa: ASSDGGRDEQY
clone_size: -; v_call: TRBV10-1; cdr3_aa: ASSGDSTDTQY
clone_size: once; v_call: TRBV10-1; cdr3_aa: ASRQGLASTDTQY
clone_size: -; v_call: TRBV19; cdr3_aa: ASSTTGGGSQPQH
clone_size: -; v_call: TRBV19; cdr3_aa: ASSVTGTGVSEQY
clone_size: -; v_call: TRBV6-6; cdr3_aa: ASSRERGASYEQY
clone_size: -; v_call: TRBV6-1; cdr3_aa: ASSLVGSGSYEQY
clone_size: -; v_call: TRBV5-1; cdr3_aa: ASSPIPPGGATAGNTIY
clone_size: few; v_call: TRBV27; cdr3_aa: ASSTMNQETQY
clone_size: once; v_call: TRBV18; cdr3_aa: ASSPPWGGANTGELF
clone_size: -; v_call: TRBV10-3; cdr3_aa: AIRRGLEEKLF
clone_size: -; v_call: TRBV10-3; cdr3_aa: AISGFQGTSYEQY
clone_size: -; v_call: TRBV9; cdr3_aa: ASSVAPGYTGELF
clone_size: -; v_call: TRBV5-4; cdr3_aa: ASSLAGQYGYT
clone_size: -; v_call: TRBV7-8; cdr3_aa: ASSFVLTTEAF